This T cell receptor (beta chain) was profiled in a study of cytomegalovirus exposure and HLA in healthy donors. The study's findings and limits: In an earlier analysis, in under 700 donors, most V segments appeared productive either ~90% or ~30% of the time. CMV serostatus stood as the only immune exposure information on hand. When the data were analyzed later, several of the most significant clusters appeared to be linked to common viral pathogens. It was reported that the classifier diagnosed cytomegalovirus status with high specificity and sensitivity in both the original and validation cohorts.

Points on this clone: What it binds is not known.

A multiplex PCR was run with 60 Vbeta primers and 13 Jbeta primers. TCRdb's table, derived via immunoSEQ multiplex PCR, lists solely in-frame clones and lacks some. The table shows 150,000 or so clones, with 80% occurring only once. The TCR originated in a man aged 50 to 60 in good health and CMV-seronegative. The sequenced sample consisted of PBMCs.

The CDR3 spells CASTARAPAWGNEQFF. The CDR3 nucleotides read TGTGCCAGTACCGCGCGGGCCCCCGCTTGGGGCAATGAGCAGTTCTTC. The J gene is TRBJ2-1, the V gene TRBV19, with TRBD2 as a possible D gene (5 bases). Looked up from germline, CDR1 is LNHDA and CDR2 is SQIVND (reference sequence). This CDR3 spans 16 amino acids. Deletions cut 7 bases from V and 6 bases from J, with 22 bases between.